The present T cell receptor beta chain was sequenced within a study of cytomegalovirus exposure and HLA in healthy donors. This clone was observed once. The antigen is undetermined. TCRdb's table, derived via immunoSEQ multiplex PCR, lists solely in-frame clones and lacks some. The sample has some 290,000 clones; over 75% are singletons. This CDR3 contains 12 residues. CDR1 SQVTM and CDR2 ANQGSEA come from the germline V gene. The ends were cut back, 0 bases at V and 9 bases at J, with 9 bases in the middle. Findings and caveats of the study: In the roughly 130 validation repertoires, a later analysis found that first-cohort TCR clusters tended to co-occur. Altogether, around 160 TCR beta chains were recorded as cytomegalovirus-associated. Usually a TCR sequence was rare, but some public TCRs were found in many donors.

The source material was PBMCs. V gene TRBV29-1 combines with J gene TRBJ2-1, with D hard to call. This TCR was recovered from a young man in good health and CMV-seronegative. The CDR3: CSVEDRPGEQFF. The CDR3 DNA reads as TGCAGCGTTGAAGACAGGCCCGGTGAGCAGTTCTTC.